Each of the 20 T cell receptor beta chains below was sequenced from the same sample in a study of CD8 T cells in Susac syndrome (dated by TCRdb to about 2019). The protocol used for the library was the immunoSEQ multiplex PCR assay. RNA was extracted with the RNeasy kit and about 0.5 to 1 ug was reverse transcribed using random hexamers. TCRdb reanalyzed the raw reads on its own, using fastp at Q25 for trimming and MiXCR for clone calling, and kept in-frame beta chains. Each CDR3 protein gets just one entry, which takes the most common genes and DNA from the rows behind it. The sample records approximately 220,000 distinct CDR3 sequences, about 94% of which are singletons. The ten most abundant clones make up around 0.14% of the sample. The sequencing input was CD8+ T cells from PBMCs. The receptors stem from a human donor with multiple sclerosis.

This rearrangement joins TRBV7-9 to TRBJ1-1; TRBD1 is a possible D gene (5 bases). Germline V gene sequence: CDR1 SEHNR, CDR2 FQNEAQ (reference sequence). The V end was cut by 5 bases, the J end by 0 bases, with 13 bases between. The CDR3 sequence is 15 residues long. The CDR3 is CASSGHLGMNTEAFF. As DNA, the CDR3 is TGTGCCAGCAGCGGACACTTGGGCATGAACACTGAAGCTTTCTTT.

The V and J genes are TRBV9 and TRBJ2-2; 7 bases map to TRBD2. The CDR3 length is 15 residues. V dropped 4 bases and J dropped 1; count of bases not matched to a gene: 4. CDR1 and CDR2 (germline): SGDLS, YYNGEE. CDR3 in DNA: TGTGCCAGCAGCCACCGCGGGGGGAACACCGGGGAGCTGTTTTTT. It is translated as CASSHRGGNTGELFF.

The genes are TRBV2 and TRBJ2-7; possible D gene TRBD1, 6 bases. This CDR3 is built from 15 residues. Germline values: CDR1 SNHLY, CDR2 FYNNEI. V lost 1 base, J lost 2 bases, and 12 bases lay in between. DNA of the CDR3: TGTGCCAGCAGTGAAGGTGACAGGAGTCCCTACGAGCAGTACTTC. Protein sequence: CASSEGDRSPYEQYF. Looking up the rest from reference TRBV2 and TRBJ2-7 gives the full variable domain: EPEVTQTPSHQVTQMGQEVILRCVPISNHLYFYWYRQILGQKVEFLVSFYNNEISEKSEIFDDQFSVERPDGSNFTLKIRSTKLEDSAMYFCASSEGDRSPYEQYFGPGTRLTVT.

V is TRBV7-9 and J is TRBJ1-1; D uncertain. The V gene's germline CDR1 is SEHNR and CDR2 FQNEAQ (reference sequence). V was cut by 6 bases and J by 3 bases, with 20 bases left in between. The CDR3 totals 16 residues. The CDR3 sequence: CASSPSRITSDTEAFF. CDR3 sequence (DNA): TGTGCCAGCAGTCCAAGTAGGATTACTTCAGACACTGAAGCTTTCTTT.

The chain recombines TRBV7-9 with TRBJ2-7, with D tentatively TRBD1 (6 bases). Looked up from germline, CDR1 is SEHNR and CDR2 is FQNEAQ (reference sequence). The ends were cut back, 2 bases at V and 2 bases at J, with 10 bases in the middle. The CDR3 is 14 amino acids. CDR3 coding DNA: TGTGCCAGCAGCTTAACCCGGGACACCTACGAGCAGTACTTC. Its protein is CASSLTRDTYEQYF.

This clonotype was found once. The chain has TRBV12-3 or TRBV12-4 and TRBJ2-1, with a possible D match to TRBD1 (6 bases). V lost 7 bases and J 4 bases, leaving 11 bases between the germline ends. CDR3 length equals 13 residues. In DNA form, the CDR3 reads TGTGCCAGCACTCCGGACAGATACAATGAGCAGTTCTTC. Translated, it gives CASTPDRYNEQFF.

The chain carries TRBV12-3 or TRBV12-4 and TRBJ2-3; possibly TRBD2 for D (7 bases). The CDR3 runs 14 residues. The V and J ends lost 5 bases and 2 bases respectively, with 11 bases between them. The CDR3 loop is CASSKRDNTDTQYF. Here the CDR3 DNA reads TGTGCCAGCAGTAAGCGGGACAACACAGATACGCAGTATTTT.

The J gene is TRBJ2-1, the V gene TRBV3-1; D might be TRBD2 (5 bases). Germline CDR1 and CDR2: LGHDT and YNNKEL (reference sequence). The V end lost 1 base, the J end lost 2 bases, and 12 bases lay between the germline ends. CDR3 length: 16 amino acids. Here the CDR3 reads CASSQAAGLPYNEQFF. The CDR3 DNA is TGTGCCAGCAGCCAAGCGGCGGGCCTTCCCTACAATGAGCAGTTCTTC.

The V and J genes are TRBV4-3 and TRBJ2-1; D not resolved. The CDR3 length is 13 residues. V lost 0 bases and J lost 8, with 8 bases in between. The germline V gene encodes CDR1 LGHNA and CDR2 YSLEER. The CDR3 DNA reads TGCGCCAGCAGCCAAGAATTGGGTGATGAGCAGTTCTTC. Protein: CASSQELGDEQFF.

The chain is built from TRBV6-5 and TRBJ2-2; D might be TRBD2 (6 bases). The CDR3 is 16 residues long. Looked up from germline, CDR1 is MNHEY and CDR2 is SVGAGI. Trimming removed 2 bases from V and 0 bases from J, with 10 bases in between. CDR3 in DNA: TGTGCCAGCAGTTACACCGGGACTTCGAACACCGGGGAGCTGTTTTTT. Its protein product is CASSYTGTSNTGELFF.

The chain joins TRBV4-3 to TRBJ2-7; D might be TRBD2 (6 bases). Germline CDR1 and CDR2: LGHNA and YSLEER. Trimming removed 1 base from V and 5 bases from J, with 15 bases in between. This CDR3 has 15 amino acids. CDR3 DNA sequence: TGCGCCAGCAGCCAAGGCGGGGCTGCCCGGGACGAGCAGTACTTC. It is translated as CASSQGGAARDEQYF.

The chain combines TRBV27 with TRBJ2-3; 8 bases are shared with TRBD1. CDR3 size: 19 residues. Germline loops: CDR1 MNHEY, CDR2 SMNVEV (reference sequence). V was pared by 4 bases and J by 0 bases, with 15 bases of the junction left unmatched. The CDR3 sequence: CASSSPAEGQGLSTDTQYF. Here the CDR3 DNA reads TGTGCCAGCAGTTCACCAGCCGAAGGACAGGGACTTAGCACAGATACGCAGTATTTT.

The gene calls are TRBV20-1 and TRBJ1-1; 8 bases match TRBD1. The CDR3 is 15 amino acids. Per the germline V gene, CDR1 is DFQATT and CDR2 is SNEGSKA (reference sequence). J gave up 4 bases and V 3 bases, and 10 bases lay outside the gene matches. The CDR3 coding sequence is TGCAGTGCTAGCGACCCGGACAGGGTGGGCACTGAAGCTTTCTTT. Residues: CSASDPDRVGTEAFF.

The chain combines TRBV28 with TRBJ2-6, with D hard to call. CDR1 is MDHEN and CDR2 is SYDVKM in the germline V gene. V gave up 1 base and J gave up 1 base, with 5 bases separating them. This CDR3 has 15 amino acids. CDR3 sequence reads: CASSLLRSGANVLTF. CDR3 bases: TGTGCCAGCAGTTTATTGCGATCTGGGGCCAACGTCCTGACTTTC.

The rearrangement uses TRBV9 and TRBJ1-2; D unclear. Germline V CDR1 and CDR2: SGDLS, YYNGEE. The CDR3 is made up of 14 amino acids. Deletions cut 3 bases from V and 4 bases from J, with 13 bases between. CDR3: CASSDGIVFYGYTF. CDR3 sequence (DNA): TGTGCCAGCAGCGACGGCATTGTATTCTATGGCTACACCTTC.

V is TRBV27 and J is TRBJ1-5; D unresolved. Germline values: CDR1 MNHEY, CDR2 SMNVEV (reference sequence). The V gene lost 2 bases and the J gene lost 1 base, with 12 bases spanning the gap. The CDR3 extends over 16 amino acids. The CDR3, as DNA: TGTGCCAGCAGTTTAAGTGGCCTGTCGAGCAATCAGCCCCAGCATTTT. Protein: CASSLSGLSSNQPQHF.

V is TRBV14 and J is TRBJ1-6; maybe TRBD1 (5 bases). Germline values: CDR1 SGHDN, CDR2 FVKESK. With 1 base removed from V and 10 bases from J, the gap between germline ends came to 14 bases. The CDR3 runs to 15 residues. The CDR3 DNA reads TGTGCCAGCAGCCAAGTTTCCACAGGCGACTCACCCCTCCACTTT. Its protein is CASSQVSTGDSPLHF.

The chain combines TRBV20-1 with TRBJ2-5, with a tentative D call TRBD2 (6 bases). The CDR3 totals 14 residues. Germline assignment: CDR1 DFQATT and CDR2 SNEGSKA (reference sequence). V shed 3 bases and J shed 7 bases, with 18 bases lying between them. Here the CDR3 DNA reads TGCAGTGCTAGGCCCCTCGGAGGGGCCGGGACCCAGTACTTC. Translated: CSARPLGGAGTQYF.

The chain employs TRBV19 and TRBJ2-7, with D perhaps TRBD1 (5 bases). Germline lookup yields CDR1 LNHDA and CDR2 SQIVND (reference sequence). The CDR3 runs to 15 residues. Trimming shortened V by 3 bases and J by 0 bases, and 12 bases separated the two germline ends. The CDR3 spells CASSMWGSSSYEQYF. CDR3 nucleotides: TGTGCCAGTAGTATGTGGGGCTCCAGCTCCTACGAGCAGTACTTC.

Points on this clonotype: At one end the junction does not follow the germline gene, possibly because of a read error. The rearrangement joins TRBV9 to TRBJ2-2, with 11 positions matching TRBD1. The CDR3 is 15 residues long. Germline lookup yields CDR1 SGDLS and CDR2 YYNGEE. CDR3 in amino acids: CASSRTGGPTVELFF. The CDR3 DNA sequence: TGTGCCAGCAGCAGGACAGGGGGCCCGACCGTGGAGCTGTTTTTT.